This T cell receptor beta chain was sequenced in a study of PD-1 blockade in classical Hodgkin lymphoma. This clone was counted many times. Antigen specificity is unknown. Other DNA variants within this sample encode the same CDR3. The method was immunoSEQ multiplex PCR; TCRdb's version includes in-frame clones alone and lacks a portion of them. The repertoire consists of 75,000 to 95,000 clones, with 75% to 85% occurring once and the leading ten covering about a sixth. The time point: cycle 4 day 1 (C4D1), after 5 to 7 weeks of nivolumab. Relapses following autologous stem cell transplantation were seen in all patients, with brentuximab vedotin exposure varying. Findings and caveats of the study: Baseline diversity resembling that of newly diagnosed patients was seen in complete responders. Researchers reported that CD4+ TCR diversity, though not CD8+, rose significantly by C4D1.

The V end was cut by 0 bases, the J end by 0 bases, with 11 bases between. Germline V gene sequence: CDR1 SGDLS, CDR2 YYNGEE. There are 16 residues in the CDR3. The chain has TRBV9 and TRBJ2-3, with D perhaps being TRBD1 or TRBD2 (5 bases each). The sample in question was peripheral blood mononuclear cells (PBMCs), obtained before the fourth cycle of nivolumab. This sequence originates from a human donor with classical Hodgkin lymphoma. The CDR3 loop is CASSVEVGTSTDTQYF. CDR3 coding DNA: TGTGCCAGCAGCGTAGAGGTCGGGACGAGCACAGATACGCAGTATTTT.